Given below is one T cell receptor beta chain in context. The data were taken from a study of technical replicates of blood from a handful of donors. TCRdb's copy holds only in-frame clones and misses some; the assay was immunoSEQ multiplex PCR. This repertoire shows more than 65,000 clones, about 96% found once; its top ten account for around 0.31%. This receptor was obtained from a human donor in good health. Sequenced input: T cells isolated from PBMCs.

The CDR3 DNA reads TGTGCCAGCACTGAGCGGTGGTACTCCTACAATGAGCAGTTCTTC. It yields the protein CASTERWYSYNEQFF. V and J are TRBV6-1 and TRBJ2-1; possibly TRBD2 for D (5 bases). Trimming pared 7 bases from V and 0 bases from J, leaving 13 bases between. The CDR3 covers 15 residues. CDR1 and CDR2 (germline): MNHNS, SASEGT.